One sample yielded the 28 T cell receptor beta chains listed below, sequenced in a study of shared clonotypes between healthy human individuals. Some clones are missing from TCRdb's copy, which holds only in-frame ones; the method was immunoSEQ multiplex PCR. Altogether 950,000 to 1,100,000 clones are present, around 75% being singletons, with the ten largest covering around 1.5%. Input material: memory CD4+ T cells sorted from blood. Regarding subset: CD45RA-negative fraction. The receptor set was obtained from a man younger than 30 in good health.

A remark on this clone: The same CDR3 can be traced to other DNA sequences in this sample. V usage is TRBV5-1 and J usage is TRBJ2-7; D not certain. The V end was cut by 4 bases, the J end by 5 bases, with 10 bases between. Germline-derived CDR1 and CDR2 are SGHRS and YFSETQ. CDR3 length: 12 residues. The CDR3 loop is CASSLDRHEQYF. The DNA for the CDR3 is TGCGCCAGCAGCCTTGACCGACACGAGCAGTACTTC.

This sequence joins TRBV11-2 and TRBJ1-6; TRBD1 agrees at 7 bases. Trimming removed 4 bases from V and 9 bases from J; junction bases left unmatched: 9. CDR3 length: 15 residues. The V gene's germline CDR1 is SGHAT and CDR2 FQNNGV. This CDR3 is CASSSLRGLSSPLHF. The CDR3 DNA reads TGTGCCAGCAGCTCGTTGAGGGGGCTGAGTTCACCCCTCCACTTT.

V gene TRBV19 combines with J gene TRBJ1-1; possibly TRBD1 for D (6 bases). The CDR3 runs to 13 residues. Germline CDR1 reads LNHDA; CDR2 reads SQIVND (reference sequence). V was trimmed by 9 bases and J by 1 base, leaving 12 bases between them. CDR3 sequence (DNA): TGTGCCAGCATGAGGGGACAGAACACTGAAGCTTTCTTT. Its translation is CASMRGQNTEAFF.

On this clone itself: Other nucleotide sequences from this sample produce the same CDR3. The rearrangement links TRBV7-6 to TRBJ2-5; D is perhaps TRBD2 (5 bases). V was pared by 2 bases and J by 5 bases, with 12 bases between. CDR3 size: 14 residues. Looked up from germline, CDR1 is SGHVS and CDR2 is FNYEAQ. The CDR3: CASSLSRGTETQYF. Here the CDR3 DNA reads TGTGCCAGCAGCTTATCCCGGGGAACGGAGACCCAGTACTTC.

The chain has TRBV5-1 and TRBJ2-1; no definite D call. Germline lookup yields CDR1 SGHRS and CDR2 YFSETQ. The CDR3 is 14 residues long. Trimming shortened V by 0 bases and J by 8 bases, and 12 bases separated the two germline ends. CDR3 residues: CASSLVVPVHEQFF. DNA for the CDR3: TGCGCCAGCAGCTTGGTTGTGCCGGTACATGAGCAGTTCTTC.

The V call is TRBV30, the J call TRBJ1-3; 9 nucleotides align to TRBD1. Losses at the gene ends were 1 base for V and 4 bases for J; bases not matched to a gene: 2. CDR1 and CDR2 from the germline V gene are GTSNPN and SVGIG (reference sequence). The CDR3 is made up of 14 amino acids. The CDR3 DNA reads TGTGCCTGGAGTGCGGGACAGGGAGGAAACACCATATATTTT. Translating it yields CAWSAGQGGNTIYF.

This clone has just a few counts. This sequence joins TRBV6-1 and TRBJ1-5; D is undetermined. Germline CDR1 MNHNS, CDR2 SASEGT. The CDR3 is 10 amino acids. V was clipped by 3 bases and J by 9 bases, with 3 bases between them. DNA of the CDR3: TGTGCCAGCAGTGACTGGCCCCAGCATTTT. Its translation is CASSDWPQHF.

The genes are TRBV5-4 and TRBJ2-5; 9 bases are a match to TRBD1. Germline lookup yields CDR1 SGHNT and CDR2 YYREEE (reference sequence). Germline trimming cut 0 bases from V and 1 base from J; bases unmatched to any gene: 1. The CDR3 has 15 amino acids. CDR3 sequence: CASSLGGQGQETQYF. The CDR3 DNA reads TGTGCCAGCAGCTTGGGGGGACAGGGCCAAGAGACCCAGTACTTC.

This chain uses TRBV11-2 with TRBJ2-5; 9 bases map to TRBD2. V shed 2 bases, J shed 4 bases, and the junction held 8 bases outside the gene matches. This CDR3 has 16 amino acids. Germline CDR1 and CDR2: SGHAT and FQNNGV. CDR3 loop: CASSLSGGRAGETQYF. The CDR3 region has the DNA TGTGCCAGCAGCTTATCGGGCGGGAGGGCCGGAGAGACCCAGTACTTC.

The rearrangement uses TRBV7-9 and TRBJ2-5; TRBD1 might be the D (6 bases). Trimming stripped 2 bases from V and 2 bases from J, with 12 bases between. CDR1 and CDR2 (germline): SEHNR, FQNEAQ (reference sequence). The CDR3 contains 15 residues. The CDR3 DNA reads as TGTGCCAGCAGCTTAATGAGGGGACAACAAGAGACCCAGTACTTC. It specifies CASSLMRGQQETQYF.

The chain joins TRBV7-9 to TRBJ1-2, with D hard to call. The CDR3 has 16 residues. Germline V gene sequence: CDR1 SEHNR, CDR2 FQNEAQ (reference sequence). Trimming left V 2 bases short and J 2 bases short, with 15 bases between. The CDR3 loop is CASSLSLALANYGYTF. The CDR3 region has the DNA TGTGCCAGCAGCTTATCGTTGGCCCTAGCAAACTATGGCTACACCTTC.

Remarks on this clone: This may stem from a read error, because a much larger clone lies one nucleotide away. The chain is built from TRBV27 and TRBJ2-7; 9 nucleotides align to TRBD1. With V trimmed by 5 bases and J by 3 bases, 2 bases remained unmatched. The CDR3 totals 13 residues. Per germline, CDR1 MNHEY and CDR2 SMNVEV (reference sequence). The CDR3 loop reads CASSRTGDYEQYF. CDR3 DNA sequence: TGTGCCAGCAGTCGGACAGGGGACTACGAGCAGTACTTC.

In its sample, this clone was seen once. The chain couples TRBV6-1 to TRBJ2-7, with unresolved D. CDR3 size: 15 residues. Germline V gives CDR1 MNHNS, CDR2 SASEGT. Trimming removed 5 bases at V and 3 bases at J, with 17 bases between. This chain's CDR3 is CASSRGRAVYYEQYF. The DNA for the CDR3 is TGTGCCAGCAGTCGAGGTAGGGCAGTTTACTACGAGCAGTACTTC.

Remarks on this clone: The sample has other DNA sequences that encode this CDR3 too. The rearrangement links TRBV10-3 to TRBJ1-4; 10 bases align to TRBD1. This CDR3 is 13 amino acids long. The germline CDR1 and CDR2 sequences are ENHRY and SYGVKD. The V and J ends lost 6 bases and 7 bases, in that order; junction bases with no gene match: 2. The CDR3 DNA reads TGTGCCATCAGCCGGGACAGGGGTGAAAAACTGTTTTTT. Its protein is CAISRDRGEKLFF.

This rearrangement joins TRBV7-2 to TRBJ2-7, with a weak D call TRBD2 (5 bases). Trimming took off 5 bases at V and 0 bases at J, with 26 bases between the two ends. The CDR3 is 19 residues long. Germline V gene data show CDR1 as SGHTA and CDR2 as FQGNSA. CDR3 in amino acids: CASSHPLDPLDSTSYEQYF. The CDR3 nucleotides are TGTGCCAGCAGCCACCCCCTAGATCCACTGGACTCCACCTCCTACGAGCAGTACTTC.

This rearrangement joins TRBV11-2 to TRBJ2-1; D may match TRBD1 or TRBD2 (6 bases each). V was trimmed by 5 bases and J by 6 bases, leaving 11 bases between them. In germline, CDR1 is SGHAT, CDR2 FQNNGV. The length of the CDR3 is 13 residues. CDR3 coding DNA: TGTGCCAGCAGCACTGGAGGGGGCAATGAGCAGTTCTTC. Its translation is CASSTGGGNEQFF.

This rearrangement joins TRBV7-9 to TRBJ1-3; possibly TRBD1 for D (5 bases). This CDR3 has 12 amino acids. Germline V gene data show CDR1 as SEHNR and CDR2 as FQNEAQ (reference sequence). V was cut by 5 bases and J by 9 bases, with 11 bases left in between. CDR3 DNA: TGTGCCAGCAGCGACGGGGGTGCCACCATATATTTT. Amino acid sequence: CASSDGGATIYF.

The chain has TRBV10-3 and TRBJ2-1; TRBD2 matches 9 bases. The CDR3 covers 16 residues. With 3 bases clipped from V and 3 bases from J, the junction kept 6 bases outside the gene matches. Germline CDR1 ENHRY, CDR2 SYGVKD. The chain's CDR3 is CAISDQREADYNEQFF. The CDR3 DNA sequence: TGTGCCATCAGTGACCAGCGGGAGGCCGACTACAATGAGCAGTTCTTC.

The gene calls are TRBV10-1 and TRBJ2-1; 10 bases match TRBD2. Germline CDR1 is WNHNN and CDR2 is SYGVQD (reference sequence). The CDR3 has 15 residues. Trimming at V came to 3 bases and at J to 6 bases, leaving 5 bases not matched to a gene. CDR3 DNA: TGCGCCAGCAGTGAAGGGCTAGCGGGAGCCAATGAGCAGTTCTTC. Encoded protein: CASSEGLAGANEQFF.

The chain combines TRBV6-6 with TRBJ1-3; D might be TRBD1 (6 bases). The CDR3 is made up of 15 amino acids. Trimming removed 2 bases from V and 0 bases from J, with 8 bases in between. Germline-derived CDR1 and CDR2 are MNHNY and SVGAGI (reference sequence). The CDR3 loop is CASSYPGDSGNTIYF. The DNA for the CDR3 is TGTGCCAGCAGTTACCCAGGGGACTCTGGAAACACCATATATTTT.

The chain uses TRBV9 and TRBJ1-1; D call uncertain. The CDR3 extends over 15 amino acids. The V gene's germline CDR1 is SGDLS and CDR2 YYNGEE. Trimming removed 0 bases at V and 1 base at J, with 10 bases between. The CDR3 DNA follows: TGTGCCAGCAGCGTAGGGCCCGGGGAGAACACTGAAGCTTTCTTT. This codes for CASSVGPGENTEAFF.

The CDR3 here is CASSPPRTFTDTQYF. The DNA for the CDR3 is TGTGCCAGCTCACCACCCAGGACGTTTACAGATACGCAGTATTTT. This chain connects TRBV18 to TRBJ2-3; D gene unclear. Trimming pared 0 bases from V and 3 bases from J, leaving 10 bases between. The CDR3 consists of 15 residues. Looked up from germline, CDR1 is KGHSH and CDR2 is LQKENI.

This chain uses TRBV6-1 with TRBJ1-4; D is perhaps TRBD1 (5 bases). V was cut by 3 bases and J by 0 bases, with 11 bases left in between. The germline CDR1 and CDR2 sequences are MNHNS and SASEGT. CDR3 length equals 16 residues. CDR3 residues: CASSERRGATNEKLFF. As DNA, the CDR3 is TGTGCCAGCAGTGAGAGAAGGGGTGCAACTAATGAAAAACTGTTTTTT.

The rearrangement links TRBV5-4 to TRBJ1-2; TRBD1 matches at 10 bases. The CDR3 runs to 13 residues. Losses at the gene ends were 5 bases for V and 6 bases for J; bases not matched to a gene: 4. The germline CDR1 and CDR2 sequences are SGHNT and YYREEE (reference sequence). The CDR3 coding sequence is TGTGCCAGCAGTGGGACAGGGGCAGATGGCTACACCTTC. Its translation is CASSGTGADGYTF.

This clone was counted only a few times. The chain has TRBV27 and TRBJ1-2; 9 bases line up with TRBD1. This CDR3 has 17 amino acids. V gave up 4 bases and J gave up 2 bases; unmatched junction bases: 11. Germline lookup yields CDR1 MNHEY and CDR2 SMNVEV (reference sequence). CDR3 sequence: CASSSLNTGGLNYGYTF. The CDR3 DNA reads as TGTGCCAGCAGTTCCCTGAACACAGGGGGCTTAAACTATGGCTACACCTTC.

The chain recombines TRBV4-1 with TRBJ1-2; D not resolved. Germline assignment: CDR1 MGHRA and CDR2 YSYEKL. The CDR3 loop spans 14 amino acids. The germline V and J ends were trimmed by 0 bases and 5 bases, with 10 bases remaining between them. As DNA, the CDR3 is TGCGCCAGCAGCCAAGATAAGCAGGTGTATGGCTACACCTTC. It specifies CASSQDKQVYGYTF.

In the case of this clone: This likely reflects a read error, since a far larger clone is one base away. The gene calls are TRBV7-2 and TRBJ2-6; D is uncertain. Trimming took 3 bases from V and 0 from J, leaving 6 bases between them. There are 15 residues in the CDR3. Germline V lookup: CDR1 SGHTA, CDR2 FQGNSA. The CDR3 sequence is CASSFRSSGANVLTF. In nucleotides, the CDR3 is TGTGCCAGCAGCTTCAGGAGCTCTGGGGCCAACGTCCTGACTTTC. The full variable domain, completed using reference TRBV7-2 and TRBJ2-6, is GAGVSQSPSNKVTEKGKDVELRCDPISGHTALYWYRQSLGQGLEFLIYFQGNSAPDKSGLPSDRFSAERTGGSVSTLTIQRTQQEDSAVYLCASSFRSSGANVLTFGAGSRLTVL.

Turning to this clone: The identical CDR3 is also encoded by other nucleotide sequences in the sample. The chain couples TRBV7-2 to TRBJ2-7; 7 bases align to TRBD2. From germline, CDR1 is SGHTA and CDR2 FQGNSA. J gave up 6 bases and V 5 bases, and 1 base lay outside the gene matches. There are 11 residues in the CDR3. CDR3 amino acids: CASSRGGEQYF. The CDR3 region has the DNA TGTGCCAGCAGCCGCGGGGGCGAGCAGTACTTC.